The next 4 T cell receptor beta chains were all read from a single sample in a study of shared clonotypes between healthy human individuals. This table comes from immunoSEQ multiplex PCR, and its TCRdb copy is limited to in-frame clones, with some not included. Of a few million clones listed, 85% to 95% are singletons. The sequenced material came from naive CD4+ T cells sorted from blood. The subset here: CD45RA+ positively selected. Receptor source: a young man in good health.

Of note for this clone: The same CDR3 can be traced to other DNA sequences in this sample. The chain carries TRBV19 and TRBJ1-2; D remains unclear. The CDR3 is 13 amino acids. V dropped 3 bases and J dropped 4 bases, with 9 bases sitting between them. Germline CDR1 and CDR2: LNHDA and SQIVND (reference sequence). CDR3 coding DNA: TGTGCCAGTAGTATCCCCGGGATCTATGGCTACACCTTC. Its protein product is CASSIPGIYGYTF.

This clone has only one observation. The chain carries TRBV28 and TRBJ1-5, with D possibly being TRBD1 (5 bases). The CDR3 runs to 15 residues. V lost 8 bases to trimming and J lost 7 bases, with 21 bases between them. Looked up from germline, CDR1 is MDHEN and CDR2 is SYDVKM. CDR3 in amino acids: CASEDPGTRSQPQHF. The CDR3 DNA reads TGTGCCAGCGAAGATCCAGGGACCCGAAGCCAGCCCCAGCATTTT. Drawing the rest from reference TRBV28 and TRBJ1-5, the complete variable domain is DVKVTQSSRYLVKRTGEKVFLECVQDMDHENMFWYRQDPGLGLRLIYFSYDVKMKEKGDIPEGYSVSREKKERFSLILESASTNQTSMYLCASEDPGTRSQPQHFGDGTRLSIL.

The chain joins TRBV27 to TRBJ2-2; 9 bases agree with TRBD1. V trimming: 2 bases; J trimming: 6 bases; junction bases outside the gene matches: 4. This CDR3 is built from 15 residues. Germline V gives CDR1 MNHEY, CDR2 SMNVEV (reference sequence). The CDR3 here is CASSLTGGFSGELFF. CDR3 coding DNA: TGTGCCAGCAGTTTAACAGGGGGCTTCTCCGGGGAGCTGTTTTTT.

The gene calls are TRBV10-3 and TRBJ2-1, with 11 bases identical to TRBD2. This CDR3 is built from 14 residues. The V gene's germline CDR1 is ENHRY and CDR2 SYGVKD. The J segment lost 13 bases and the V segment lost 7 bases, leaving 12 bases of the junction unmatched. As DNA, the CDR3 is TGTGCCATCATGGCCACTAGCGGGAGCCTTCCCCAGTTCTTC. Translating gives CAIMATSGSLPQFF.